This TCR beta chain was found in a study of cytotoxic CD8 clonotypes in ibrutinib-treated CLL. This clone was seen a few times. Its specificity is unknown. The CDR3 loop spans 15 amino acids. General study points: Sampling time points were not equivalent between sustained-remission and progressing patients.

The table came from immunoSEQ multiplex PCR; TCRdb's copy has only in-frame clones and leaves some out. The data contain approximately 320,000 clones, 67% of them singletons. The material sequenced was PBMCs, taken after 36 months of ibrutinib treatment. The chain joins TRBV7-5 to TRBJ2-7; the table calls TRBD1, which could not be checked here. TRBV7-5 is a pseudogene. The receptor comes from a human donor with chronic lymphocytic leukemia. The CDR3 DNA reads as TGTGCCAGAAGCCCCCCCACAGGGGAGGACTACGAGCAGTACTTC. It encodes CARSPPTGEDYEQYF.